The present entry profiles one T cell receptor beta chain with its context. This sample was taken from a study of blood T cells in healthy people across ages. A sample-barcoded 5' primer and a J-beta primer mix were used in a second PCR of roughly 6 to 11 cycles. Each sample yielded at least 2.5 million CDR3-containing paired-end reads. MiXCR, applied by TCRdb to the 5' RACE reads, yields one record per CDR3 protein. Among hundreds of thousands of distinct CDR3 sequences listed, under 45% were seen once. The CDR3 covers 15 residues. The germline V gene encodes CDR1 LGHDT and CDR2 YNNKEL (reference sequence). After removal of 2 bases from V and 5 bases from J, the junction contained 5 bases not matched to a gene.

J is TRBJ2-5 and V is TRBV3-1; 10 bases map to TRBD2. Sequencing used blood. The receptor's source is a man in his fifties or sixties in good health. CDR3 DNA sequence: TGTGCCAGCAGCCAAACGCAAGCGGGGGGGGAGACCCAGTACTTC. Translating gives CASSQTQAGGETQYF.